This TCR beta chain was identified during a study of T cell responses to AZD1222 COVID-19 vaccine. Across the whole study: Second-dose timings of about 4 or about 12 weeks were pooled. Notes on the study in general: Baseline serology detected seropositivity in only a handful of AZD1222 recipients. An increase in Spike-specific TCR breadth and depth was observed after two AZD1222 doses.

A word on this clone: Its antigen is not identified.

Method: immunoSEQ multiplex PCR; TCRdb's copy keeps in-frame clones and lacks some. The sample lists tens of thousands of clones, 84% occurring once. The CDR3 length is 14 residues. Looked up from germline, CDR1 is SGHDT and CDR2 is YYEEEE. V was shortened by 1 base and J by 2 bases, with 10 bases between the two germline ends. This material consisted of peripheral blood, taken on day 0 of AZD1222 vaccination. V is TRBV5-6 and J is TRBJ2-7; D gene unclear. This sequence originates from an adult in good health. CDR3 DNA sequence: TGTGCCAGCAGCTTGAGGGCAGGCGCCTACGAGCAGTACTTC. It specifies CASSLRAGAYEQYF.